The TCR beta chain under discussion was sequenced for a study of graft-versus-host responses after intestinal transplantation (dated by TCRdb to about 2021). Concerning the study at large: Multivisceral, liver-intestinal, or isolated intestinal transplants were received by the recipients. Every recipient was given anti-thymocyte globulin induction, then maintenance tacrolimus and steroids for about three years. After intestinal transplantation, graft-versus-host and host-versus-graft alloreactive T cell clones in the graft, circulation and bone marrow were tracked using bulk TCR-beta CDR3 sequencing. Alloreactive clones were identified by sequencing pre-transplant mixed lymphocyte reaction products and comparing them with unstimulated pre-transplant donor and recipient T cells. A cohort of fewer than 25 intestinal transplant recipients, including one retransplant, was enrolled, and 3 patients lacking pretransplant specimens were excluded. Donor T cell macrochimerism was defined as a peak of at least 4% donor T cells among recipient peripheral blood mononuclear cells. Rather than being sequenced by the commercial service, samples from a few later patients were sequenced in-house on an Illumina MiSeq and processed with MiXCR.

Germline trimming: 5 bases from V, 10 bases from J; junction bases outside gene matches: 15. The CDR3, cysteine through phenylalanine, is 16 amino acids long. The DNA shown is the 48-base CDR3, in frame from base 1. CDR1 is given as SGHVS and CDR2 as FQNEAQ, both from the germline V gene. The time point label for this specimen denotes: cells obtained before transplantation from donor or recipient. CD3+CD4+ and CD3+CD8+ populations were FACS-sorted from unstimulated pre-transplant donor and recipient cells taken from spleen or lymph nodes. For this clone: Its antigen is unknown. No quality values exist for individual bases; no much larger clone is one base distant.

Library preparation employed the immunoSEQ multiplex PCR assay. In most patients, genomic DNA was isolated using the Qiagen DNeasy Blood and Tissue Kit and sent frozen to Adaptive Biotechnologies for TCR sequencing. For most patients, genomic DNA was subjected to high-throughput TCR-beta CDR3 sequencing by Adaptive Biotechnologies. The authors processed their data as follows. TCR sequencing data for some 19 patients were retrieved from Adaptive's ImmunoSEQ software; three other patients were processed with MiXCR and VDJtools. To correct CD4 versus CD8 sorting errors, sequences present in both subsets at a frequency ratio below 5:1 were removed. Because the origin of CDR3 nucleotide sequences shared between donor and recipient could not be assigned, those sequences were removed. Alloreactive clones required at least 2-fold expansion over unstimulated cells and minimum CFSE-low frequency of 0.002% (template counts) or 0.001% (read counts). Clones detected in sequenced pre-transplant spleen, lymph node, or MLR CFSE-low populations of the donor or recipient were defined as mappable. Cumulative frequency of alloreactive clones was calculated as a percentage of all sequences weighted by copy number. Entries here come from immuneACCESS through TCRdb and include only in-frame sequences with V and J called. Some clones fail to appear in such tables; in the studies checked, an unresolved V gene covers under half of the shortfall, and the cause of the remainder is unknown. V and J calls and clone size are as listed in that table; D and trimming were resolved from the DNA. Recorded for this sample are more than 80,000 clones; 88% of them occurred a single time. The ten largest make up approximately 0.28% of the sample.

The full study reports these points: Early after transplant, peak levels of circulating GvH clones were found to be associated with declines in HvG clones. GvH clones were found in recipient bone marrow, and some of the GvH clones appeared earlier in ileal mucosa or blood, which is consistent with an intestinal mucosal origin. In the allografts of patients with donor T cell macrochimerism, GvH to HvG T cell clonal ratios were high. The relatively low number and heterogeneity of intestinal transplant patients limited the conclusions.

The chain employs TRBV7-8 and TRBJ2-2; TRBD2 fits 8 bases in the junction. The clonotype was recovered from a human donor who was the organ donor for an intestinal transplant. Sequences were derived from unstimulated CD4+ T cells sorted from spleen or lymph node cells, sampled before transplant. The CDR3 region reads CASSPLRTSRPTELFF. The bases are TGTGCCAGCAGCCCCCTCAGGACTAGCCGACCGACGGAGCTGTTTTTT.